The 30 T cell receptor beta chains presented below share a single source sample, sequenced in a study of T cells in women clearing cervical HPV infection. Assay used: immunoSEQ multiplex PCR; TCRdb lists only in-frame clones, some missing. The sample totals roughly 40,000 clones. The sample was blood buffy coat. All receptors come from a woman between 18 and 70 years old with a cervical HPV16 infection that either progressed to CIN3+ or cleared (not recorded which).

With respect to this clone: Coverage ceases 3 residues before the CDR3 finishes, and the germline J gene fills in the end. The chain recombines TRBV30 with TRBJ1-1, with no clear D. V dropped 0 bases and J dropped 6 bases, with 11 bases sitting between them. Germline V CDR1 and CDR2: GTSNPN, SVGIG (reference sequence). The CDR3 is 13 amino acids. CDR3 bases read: TGTGCCTGGAGTGTTTCGGGGTGGGCTGAA. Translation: CAWSVSGWAE. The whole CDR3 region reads CAWSVSGWAEAFF.

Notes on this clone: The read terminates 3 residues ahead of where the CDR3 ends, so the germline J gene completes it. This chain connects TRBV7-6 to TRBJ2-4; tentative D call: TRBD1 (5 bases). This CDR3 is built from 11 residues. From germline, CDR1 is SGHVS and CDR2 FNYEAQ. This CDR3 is CASSARQGQYF. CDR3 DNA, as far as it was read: TGTGCCAGCAGCGCACGTCAGGGT.

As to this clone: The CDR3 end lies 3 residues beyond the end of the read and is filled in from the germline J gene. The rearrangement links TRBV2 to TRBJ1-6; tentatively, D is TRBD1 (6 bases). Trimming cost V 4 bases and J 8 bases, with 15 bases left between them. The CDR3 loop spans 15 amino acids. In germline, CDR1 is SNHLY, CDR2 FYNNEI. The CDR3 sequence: CASSASGAKYSPLHF. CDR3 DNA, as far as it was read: TGTGCCAGCAGTGCCTCAGGGGCAAAATATTCACCC.

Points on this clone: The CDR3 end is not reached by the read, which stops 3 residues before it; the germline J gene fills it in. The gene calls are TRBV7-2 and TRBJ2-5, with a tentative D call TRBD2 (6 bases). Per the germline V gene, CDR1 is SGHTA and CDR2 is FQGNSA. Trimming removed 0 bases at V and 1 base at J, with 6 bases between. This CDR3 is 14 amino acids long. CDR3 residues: CASSLARGQETQYF. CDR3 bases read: TGTGCCAGCAGCTTAGCGCGGGGCCAAGAGACC.

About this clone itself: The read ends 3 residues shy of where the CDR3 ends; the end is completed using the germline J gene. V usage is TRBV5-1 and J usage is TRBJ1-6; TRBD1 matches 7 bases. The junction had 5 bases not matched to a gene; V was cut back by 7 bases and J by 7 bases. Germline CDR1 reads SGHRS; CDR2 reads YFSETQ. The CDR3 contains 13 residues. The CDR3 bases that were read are TGCGCCAGCTCAACAGGGGACAATTCACCC. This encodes CASSTGDNSP. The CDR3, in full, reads CASSTGDNSPLHF.

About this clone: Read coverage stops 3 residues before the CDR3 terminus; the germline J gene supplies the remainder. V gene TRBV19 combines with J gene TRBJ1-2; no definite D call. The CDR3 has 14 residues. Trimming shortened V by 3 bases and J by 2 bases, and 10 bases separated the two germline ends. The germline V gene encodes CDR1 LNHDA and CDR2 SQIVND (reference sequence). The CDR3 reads CASSILGENYGYTF. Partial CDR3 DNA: TGTGCCAGTAGTATTTTGGGCGAAAACTATGGC.

CDR3 bases read: TGTGCCAGCAGTTTATCGGGGGGGAAGGATACG. Translating it yields CASSLSGGKDT. The complete CDR3 protein is CASSLSGGKDTQYF. This chain joins TRBV28 and TRBJ2-3; 8 nucleotides match TRBD2. From the germline J gene comes the end of the CDR3, since the read stops 3 residues before it. CDR1 is MDHEN, CDR2 SYDVKM, per germline. The CDR3 extends over 14 amino acids. J lost 6 bases, V lost 1 base, and 3 bases had no gene match.

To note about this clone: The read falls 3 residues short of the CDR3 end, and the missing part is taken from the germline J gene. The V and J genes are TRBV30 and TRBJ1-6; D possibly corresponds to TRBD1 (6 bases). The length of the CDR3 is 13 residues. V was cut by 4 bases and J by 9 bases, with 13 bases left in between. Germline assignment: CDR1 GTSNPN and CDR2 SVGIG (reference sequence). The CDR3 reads CAWTQQGSSPLHF. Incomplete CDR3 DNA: TGTGCCTGGACCCAACAGGGTAGTTCACCC.

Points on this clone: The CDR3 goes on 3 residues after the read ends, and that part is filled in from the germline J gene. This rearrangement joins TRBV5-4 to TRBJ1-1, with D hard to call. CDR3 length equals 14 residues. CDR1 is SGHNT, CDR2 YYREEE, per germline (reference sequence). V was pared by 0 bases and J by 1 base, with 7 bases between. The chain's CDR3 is CASSLDSRNTEAFF. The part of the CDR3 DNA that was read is TGTGCCAGCAGCTTGGACAGCAGGAACACTGAA.

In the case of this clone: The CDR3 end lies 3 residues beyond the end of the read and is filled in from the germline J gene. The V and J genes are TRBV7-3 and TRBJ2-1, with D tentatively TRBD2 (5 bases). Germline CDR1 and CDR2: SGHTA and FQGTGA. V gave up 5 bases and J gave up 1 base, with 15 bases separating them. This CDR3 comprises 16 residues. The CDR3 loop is CASSPHGSGSYNEQFF. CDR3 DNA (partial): TGTGCCAGCAGCCCCCATGGGAGCGGTTCCTACAATGAG.

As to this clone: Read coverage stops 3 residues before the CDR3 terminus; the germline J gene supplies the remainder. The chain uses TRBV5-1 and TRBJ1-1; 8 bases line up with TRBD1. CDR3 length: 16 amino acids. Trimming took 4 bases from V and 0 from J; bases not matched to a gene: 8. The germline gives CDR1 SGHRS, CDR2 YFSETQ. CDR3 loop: CASSPGTGRLNTEAFF. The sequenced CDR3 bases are TGCGCCAGCAGCCCGGGGACAGGACGACTGAACACTGAA.

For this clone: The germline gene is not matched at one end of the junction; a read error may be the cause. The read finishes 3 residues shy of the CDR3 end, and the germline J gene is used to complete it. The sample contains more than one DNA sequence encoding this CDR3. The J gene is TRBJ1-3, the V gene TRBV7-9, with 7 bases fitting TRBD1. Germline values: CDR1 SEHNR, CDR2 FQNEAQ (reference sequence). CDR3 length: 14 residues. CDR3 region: CASSPGTVLNTIYF. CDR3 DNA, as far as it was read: TGTGCCAGCAGCCCGGGGACAGTTCTAAACACG. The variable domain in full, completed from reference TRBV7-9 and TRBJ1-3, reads DTGVSQNPRHKITKRGQNVTFRCDPISEHNRLYWYRQTLGQGPEFLTYFQNEAQLEKSRLLSDRFSAERPKGSFSTLEIQRTEQGDSAMYLCASSPGTVLNTIYFGEGSWLTVV.

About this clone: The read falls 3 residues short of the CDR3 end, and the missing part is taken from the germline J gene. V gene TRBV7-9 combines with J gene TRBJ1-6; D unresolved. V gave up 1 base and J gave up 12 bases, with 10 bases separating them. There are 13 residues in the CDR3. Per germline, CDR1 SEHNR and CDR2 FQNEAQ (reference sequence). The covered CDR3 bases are TGTGCCAGCAGCTTAGTGGCCGCCATACCC. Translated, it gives CASSLVAAIP. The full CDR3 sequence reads CASSLVAAIPLHF.

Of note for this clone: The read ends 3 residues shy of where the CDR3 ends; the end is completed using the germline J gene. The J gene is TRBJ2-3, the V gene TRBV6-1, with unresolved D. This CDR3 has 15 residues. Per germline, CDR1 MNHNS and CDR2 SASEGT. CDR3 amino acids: CASSGVQASNQPQYF. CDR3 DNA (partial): TGTGCCAGCAGTGGAGTCCAGGCGAGCAATCAGCCG.

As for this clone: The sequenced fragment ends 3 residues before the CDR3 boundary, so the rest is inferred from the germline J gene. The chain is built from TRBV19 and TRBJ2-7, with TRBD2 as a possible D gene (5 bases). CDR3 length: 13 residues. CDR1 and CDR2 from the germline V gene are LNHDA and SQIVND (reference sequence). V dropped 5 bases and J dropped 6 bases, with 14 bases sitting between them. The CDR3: CASSETPAGEQYF. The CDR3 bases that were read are TGTGCCAGTAGTGAGACCCCGGCGGGCGAG.

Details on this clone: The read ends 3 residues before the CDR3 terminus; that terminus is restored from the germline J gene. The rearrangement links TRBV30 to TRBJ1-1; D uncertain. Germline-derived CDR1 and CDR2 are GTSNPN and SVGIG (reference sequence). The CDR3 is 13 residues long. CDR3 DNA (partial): TGTGCCCCGCCAAGCGGGAGCTACAATGAG. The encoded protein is CAPPSGSYNE. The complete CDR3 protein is CAPPSGSYNEAFF.

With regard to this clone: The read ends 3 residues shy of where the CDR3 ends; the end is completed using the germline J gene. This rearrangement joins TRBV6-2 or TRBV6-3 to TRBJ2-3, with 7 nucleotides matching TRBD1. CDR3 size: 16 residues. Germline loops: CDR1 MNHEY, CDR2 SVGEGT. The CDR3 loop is CASSPQRGQNNQPQYF. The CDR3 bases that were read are TGTGCCAGCAGTCCCCAAAGGGGGCAGAACAATCAGCCG.

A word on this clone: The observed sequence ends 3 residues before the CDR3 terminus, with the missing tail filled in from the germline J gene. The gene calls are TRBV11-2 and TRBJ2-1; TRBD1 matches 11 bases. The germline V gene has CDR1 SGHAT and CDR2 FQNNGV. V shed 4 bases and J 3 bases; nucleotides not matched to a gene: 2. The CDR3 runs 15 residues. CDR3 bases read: TGTGCCAGCAGCTCCGGGACAGGGGGCTACAATGAG. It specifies CASSSGTGGYNE. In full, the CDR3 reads CASSSGTGGYNEQFF.

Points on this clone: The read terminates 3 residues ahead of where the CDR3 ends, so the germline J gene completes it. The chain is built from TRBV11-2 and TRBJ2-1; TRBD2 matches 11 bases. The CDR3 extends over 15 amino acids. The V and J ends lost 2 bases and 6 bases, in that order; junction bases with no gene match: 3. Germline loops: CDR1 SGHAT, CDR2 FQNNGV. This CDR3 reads CASSLLSGRANEQFF. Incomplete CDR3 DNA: TGTGCCAGCAGCTTACTTAGCGGGAGGGCCAATGAG.

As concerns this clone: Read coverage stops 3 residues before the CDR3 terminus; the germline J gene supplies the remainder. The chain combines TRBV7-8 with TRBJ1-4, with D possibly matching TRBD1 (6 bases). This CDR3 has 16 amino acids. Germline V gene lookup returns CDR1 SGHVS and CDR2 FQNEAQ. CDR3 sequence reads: CASSFGLPTGREPLFF. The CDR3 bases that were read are TGTGCCAGCAGCTTCGGATTACCGACAGGTCGTGAACCA.

CDR3 DNA (partial): TGCGCCACCCTAGTCCGGGGGGTAGAGACC. Translation: CATLVRGVET. The full CDR3 reads CATLVRGVETQYF. The chain has TRBV10-1 and TRBJ2-5; 7 bases are a match to TRBD2. The read ends 3 residues shy of where the CDR3 ends; the end is completed using the germline J gene. CDR1 is WNHNN, CDR2 SYGVQD, per germline (reference sequence). V dropped 10 bases and J dropped 4; count of bases not matched to a gene: 9. CDR3 length equals 13 residues.

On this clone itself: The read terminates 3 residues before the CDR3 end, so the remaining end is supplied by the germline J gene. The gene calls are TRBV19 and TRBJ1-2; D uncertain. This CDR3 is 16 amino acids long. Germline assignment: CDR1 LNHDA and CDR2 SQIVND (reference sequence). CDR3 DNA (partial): TGTGCCAGTAGTATTAGGACTAGCGGAAGCACAGATACC. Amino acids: CASSIRTSGSTDT. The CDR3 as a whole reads CASSIRTSGSTDTYTF.

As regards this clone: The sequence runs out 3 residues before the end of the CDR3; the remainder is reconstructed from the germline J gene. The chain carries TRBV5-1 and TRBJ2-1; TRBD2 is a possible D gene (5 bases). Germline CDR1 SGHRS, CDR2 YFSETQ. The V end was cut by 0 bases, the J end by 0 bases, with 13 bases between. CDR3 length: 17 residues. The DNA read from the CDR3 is TGCGCCAGCAGCTTGGGACTACTCTCGAGCTCCTACAATGAG. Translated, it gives CASSLGLLSSSYNE. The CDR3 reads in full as CASSLGLLSSSYNEQFF.

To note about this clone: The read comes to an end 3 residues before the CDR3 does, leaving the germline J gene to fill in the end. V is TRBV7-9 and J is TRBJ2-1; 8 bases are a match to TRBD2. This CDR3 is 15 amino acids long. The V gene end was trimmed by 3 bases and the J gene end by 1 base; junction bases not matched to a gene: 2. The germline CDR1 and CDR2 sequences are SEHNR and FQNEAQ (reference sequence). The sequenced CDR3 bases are TGTGCCAGCAGCTTCGCGGGAGGTTCCTACAATGAG. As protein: CASSFAGGSYNE. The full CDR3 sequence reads CASSFAGGSYNEQFF.

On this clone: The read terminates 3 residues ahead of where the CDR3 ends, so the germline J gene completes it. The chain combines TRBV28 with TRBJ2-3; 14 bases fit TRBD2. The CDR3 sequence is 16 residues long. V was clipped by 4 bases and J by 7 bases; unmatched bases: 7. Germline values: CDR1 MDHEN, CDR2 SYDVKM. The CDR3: CASSSGLAGGANTQYF. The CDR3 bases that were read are TGTGCCAGCAGTTCAGGACTAGCGGGAGGAGCAAATACG.

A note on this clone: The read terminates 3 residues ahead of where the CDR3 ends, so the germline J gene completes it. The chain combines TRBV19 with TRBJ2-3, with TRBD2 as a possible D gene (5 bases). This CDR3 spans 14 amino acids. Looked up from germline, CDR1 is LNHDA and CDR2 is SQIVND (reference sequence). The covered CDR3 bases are TGTGCCAGTACTGAGGGTATGAGCAATCAGCCG. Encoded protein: CASTEGMSNQP. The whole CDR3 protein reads CASTEGMSNQPQYF.

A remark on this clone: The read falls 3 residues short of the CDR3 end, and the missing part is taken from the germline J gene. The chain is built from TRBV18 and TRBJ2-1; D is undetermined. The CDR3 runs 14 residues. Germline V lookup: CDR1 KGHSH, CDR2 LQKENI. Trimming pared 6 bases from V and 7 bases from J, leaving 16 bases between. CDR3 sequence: CASSTRKQVNEQFF. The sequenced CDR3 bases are TGTGCCAGCTCCACCAGGAAACAAGTTAATGAG.

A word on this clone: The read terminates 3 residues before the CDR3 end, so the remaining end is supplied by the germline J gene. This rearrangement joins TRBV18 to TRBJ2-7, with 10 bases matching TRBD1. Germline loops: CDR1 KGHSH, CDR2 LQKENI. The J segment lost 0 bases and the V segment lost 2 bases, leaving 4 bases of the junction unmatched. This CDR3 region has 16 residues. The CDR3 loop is CASSPIRTGGSYEQYF. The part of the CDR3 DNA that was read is TGTGCCAGCTCACCAATTCGGACAGGGGGCTCCTACGAG.

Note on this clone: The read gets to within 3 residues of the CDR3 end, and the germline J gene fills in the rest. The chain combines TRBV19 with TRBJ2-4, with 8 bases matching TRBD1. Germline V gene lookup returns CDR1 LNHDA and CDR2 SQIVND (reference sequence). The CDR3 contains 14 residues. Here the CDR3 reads CASSIGQGVNGQYF. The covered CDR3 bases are TGTGCCAGTAGTATTGGACAGGGCGTTAATGGT.

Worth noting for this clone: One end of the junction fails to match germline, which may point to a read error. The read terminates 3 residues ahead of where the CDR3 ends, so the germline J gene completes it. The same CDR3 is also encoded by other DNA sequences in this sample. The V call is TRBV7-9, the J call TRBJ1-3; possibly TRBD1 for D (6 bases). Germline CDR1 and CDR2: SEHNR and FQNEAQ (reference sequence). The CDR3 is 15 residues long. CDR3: CASSSPQGYGNTIYF. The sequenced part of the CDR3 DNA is TGTGCCAGCAGCTCTCCACAGGGCTACGGAAACACG.